The 5 T cell receptor beta chains reported below all come from one sample, sequenced in a study of blood T cells in healthy people across ages (dated by TCRdb to 2015 to 2017). Libraries were built with 5' RACE. A second PCR of roughly 7 to 11 cycles was performed with a sample-barcoded 5' primer and a J-beta primer mix. TCRdb reanalyzed the raw reads on its own, using fastp at Q25 for trimming and MiXCR for clone calling, and kept in-frame beta chains. Entries are consolidated by CDR3 protein sequence, retaining the most common genes and DNA. The sample includes 1,800,000 or so distinct CDR3 sequences, with about two fifths observed a single time. The top ten constitute about 23% of the sample. The sequenced sample consisted of blood. The receptor set was obtained from a human donor in good health.

This clonotype was recorded at least ten times. One end of the junction is discordant with germline, which a read error may explain. For the CDR3, the DNA is TGTGCTAGCAGCTTCGGGGGAAGAGATACGCAGTATTTT. This codes for CASSFGGRDTQYF. J is TRBJ2-3 and V is TRBV7-7; a possible D gene is TRBD2 (6 bases). CDR3 length equals 13 residues. Germline-derived CDR1 and CDR2 are SSHAT and FNYEAQ (reference sequence).

The table lists this clonotype with a few counts. The V gene is TRBV2, the J gene TRBJ1-4; D is perhaps TRBD1 (5 bases). The ends were cut back, 8 bases at V and 4 bases at J, with 11 bases in the middle. This CDR3 region has 13 residues. The germline V gene has CDR1 SNHLY and CDR2 FYNNEI. The CDR3 is CASLRDGNEKLFF. The CDR3, as DNA: TGTGCCAGCCTGCGGGACGGTAATGAAAAACTGTTTTTT.

This clonotype was seen repeatedly, ten times or more. The rearrangement links TRBV25-1 to TRBJ2-3, with TRBD2 matching over 13 bases. The CDR3 is 15 amino acids. Per germline, CDR1 MGHDK and CDR2 SYGVNS. Unmatched junction bases numbered 2, after V lost 4 bases and J lost 4 bases. CDR3 nucleotides: TGTGCCAGCAGTGCACTAGCGGGGGGGCCAGATACGCAGTATTTT. Amino acid sequence: CASSALAGGPDTQYF.

In nucleotides, the CDR3 is TGTGCCAGCAGTTTCGGGGGTTGGACAGATACGCAGTATTTT. Translated: CASSFGGWTDTQYF. The chain carries TRBV27 and TRBJ2-3, with a tentative D call TRBD2 (6 bases). The germline V and J ends were trimmed by 3 bases and 3 bases, with 10 bases remaining between them. This CDR3 is built from 14 residues. The germline V gene encodes CDR1 MNHEY and CDR2 SMNVEV (reference sequence).

J is TRBJ1-2 and V is TRBV4-2; tentatively, D is TRBD1 (5 bases). The CDR3 contains 14 residues. Germline V gene lookup returns CDR1 LGHNA and CDR2 YNFKEQ. Trimming stripped 1 base from V and 4 bases from J, with 10 bases between. The DNA for the CDR3 is TGTGCCAGCAGCCAAGCCGGGGACTCCTATGGCTACACCTTC. This translates into CASSQAGDSYGYTF.